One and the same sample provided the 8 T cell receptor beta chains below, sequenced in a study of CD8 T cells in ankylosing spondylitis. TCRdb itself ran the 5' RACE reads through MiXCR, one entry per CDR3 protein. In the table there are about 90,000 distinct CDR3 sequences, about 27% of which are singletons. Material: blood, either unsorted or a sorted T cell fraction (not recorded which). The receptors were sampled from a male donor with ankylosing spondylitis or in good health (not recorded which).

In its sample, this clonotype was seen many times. The DNA for the CDR3 is TGTGCCAGCAGCTACTTAGGGCCCCAGTACTTC. Its protein is CASSYLGPQYF. The chain employs TRBV7-9 and TRBJ2-5; no clear D. The CDR3 consists of 11 residues. The V end was cut by 4 bases, the J end by 9 bases, with 9 bases between. In germline, CDR1 is SEHNR, CDR2 FQNEAQ (reference sequence).

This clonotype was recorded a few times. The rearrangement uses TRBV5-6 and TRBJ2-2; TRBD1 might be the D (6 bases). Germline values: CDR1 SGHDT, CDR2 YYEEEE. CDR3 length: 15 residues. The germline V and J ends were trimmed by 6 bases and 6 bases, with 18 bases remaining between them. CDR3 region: CASNEIGTSAGELFF. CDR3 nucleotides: TGTGCCAGCAACGAAATCGGGACATCAGCCGGGGAGCTGTTTTTT.

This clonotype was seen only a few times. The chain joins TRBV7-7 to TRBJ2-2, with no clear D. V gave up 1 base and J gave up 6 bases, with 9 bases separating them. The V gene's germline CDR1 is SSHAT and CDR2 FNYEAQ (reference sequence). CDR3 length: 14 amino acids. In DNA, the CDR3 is TGTGCCAGCAGCTTAGAGTTGGAGTCCGGGGAGCTGTTTTTT. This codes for CASSLELESGELFF. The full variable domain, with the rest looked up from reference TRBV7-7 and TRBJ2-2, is GAGVSQSPRYKVTKRGQDVTLRCDPISSHATLYWYQQALGQGPEFLTYFNYEAQPDKSGLPSDRFSAERPEGSISTLTIQRTEQRDSAMYRCASSLELESGELFFGEGSRLTVL.

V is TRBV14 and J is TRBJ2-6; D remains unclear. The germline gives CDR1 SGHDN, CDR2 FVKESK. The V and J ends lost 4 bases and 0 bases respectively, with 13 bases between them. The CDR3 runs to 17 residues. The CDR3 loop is CASSLSPQISGANVLTF. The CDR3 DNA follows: TGTGCCAGCAGCCTCTCCCCACAGATCTCTGGGGCCAACGTCCTGACTTTC.

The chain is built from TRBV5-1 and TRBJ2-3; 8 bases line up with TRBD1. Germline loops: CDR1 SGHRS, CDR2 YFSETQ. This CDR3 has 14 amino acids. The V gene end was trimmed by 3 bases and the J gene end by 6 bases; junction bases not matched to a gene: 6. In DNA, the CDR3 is TGCGCCAGCAGCTCAGGACAGGGCTCGGATACGCAGTATTTT. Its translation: CASSSGQGSDTQYF.

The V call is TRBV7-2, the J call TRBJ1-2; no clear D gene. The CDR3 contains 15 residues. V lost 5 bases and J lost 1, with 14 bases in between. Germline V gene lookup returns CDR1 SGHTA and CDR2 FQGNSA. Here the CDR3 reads CASSPLAHINYGYTF. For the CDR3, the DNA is TGTGCCAGCAGCCCCCTAGCGCACATTAACTATGGCTACACCTTC.

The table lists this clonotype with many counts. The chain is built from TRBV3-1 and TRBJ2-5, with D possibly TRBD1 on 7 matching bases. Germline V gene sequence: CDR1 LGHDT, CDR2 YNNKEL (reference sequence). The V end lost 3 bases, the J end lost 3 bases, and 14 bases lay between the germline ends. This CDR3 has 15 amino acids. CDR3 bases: TGTGCCAGCAGCCATATTGGAGGGACAGAAGAGACCCAGTACTTC. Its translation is CASSHIGGTEETQYF.

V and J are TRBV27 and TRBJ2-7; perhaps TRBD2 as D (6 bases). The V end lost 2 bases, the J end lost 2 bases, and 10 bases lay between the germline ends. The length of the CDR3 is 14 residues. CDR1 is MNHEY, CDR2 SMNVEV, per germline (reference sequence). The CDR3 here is CASSLEGLAYEQYF. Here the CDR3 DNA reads TGTGCCAGCAGTTTAGAGGGACTCGCCTACGAGCAGTACTTC.